Following are 8 T cell receptor beta chains from one sample sequenced in a study of blood T cell repertoires in COVID-19. Here immunoSEQ multiplex PCR was the method, and the copy in TCRdb shows in-frame clones only, minus some. This sample has roughly 180,000 clones; around 85% occur once, and the top ten carry about 8.2%. Material: peripheral blood. All receptors come from a man aged 60 to 75 with acute or convalescent COVID-19.

The rearrangement links TRBV5-4 to TRBJ1-3; D gene ambiguous. CDR3 length: 14 residues. Per the germline V gene, CDR1 is SGHNT and CDR2 is YYREEE (reference sequence). Between the trimmed V and J ends, which lost 5 bases and 2 bases, there was a span of 11 bases. Here the CDR3 DNA reads TGTGCCAGCAGGGCCAGTGGTCCTGGAAACACCATATATTTT. As protein: CASRASGPGNTIYF.

This clone was seen only once. The chain has TRBV19 and TRBJ2-2; the D gene is possibly TRBD1 (8 bases). The CDR3 is 15 amino acids. Looked up from germline, CDR1 is LNHDA and CDR2 is SQIVND (reference sequence). The V gene lost 7 bases and the J gene lost 5 bases, with 17 bases spanning the gap. In nucleotides, the CDR3 is TGTGCCAGTACCTCAGACAGGGGAGGGACCGGGGAGCTGTTTTTT. Encoded protein: CASTSDRGGTGELFF.

This rearrangement joins TRBV3-1 (or the pseudogene TRBV3-2) to TRBJ2-7; 10 bases line up with TRBD1. This CDR3 is 15 amino acids long. V shed 4 bases and J 2 bases; nucleotides not matched to a gene: 5. Germline CDR1 is LGHDT and CDR2 is YNNKEL (reference sequence). The CDR3: CASSRIGTGAYEQYF. For the CDR3, the DNA is TGTGCCAGCAGCCGGATCGGGACAGGGGCCTACGAGCAGTACTTC.

CDR3 sequence: CATSGSGTSGSSPYNEQFF. CDR3 in DNA: TGTGCCACCAGTGGCTCCGGGACTAGCGGGAGTAGCCCCTACAATGAGCAGTTCTTC. This chain connects TRBV24-1 to TRBJ2-1, with TRBD2 matching over 14 bases. This CDR3 spans 19 amino acids. The V gene's germline CDR1 is KGHDR and CDR2 SFDVKD. V shed 5 bases, J shed 2 bases, and the junction held 10 bases outside the gene matches.

The CDR3 protein is CASSAHRGNQPQHF. CDR3 in DNA: TGTGCCAGCAGTGCACACAGGGGGAATCAGCCCCAGCATTTT. The chain uses TRBV27 and TRBJ1-5; 8 bases match TRBD1. This CDR3 spans 14 amino acids. Looked up from germline, CDR1 is MNHEY and CDR2 is SMNVEV (reference sequence). Unmatched junction bases numbered 4, after V lost 5 bases and J lost 4 bases.

The chain employs TRBV7-6 and TRBJ1-3; D gene uncertain. The CDR3 runs to 13 residues. V lost 5 bases and J 4 bases, leaving 9 bases between the germline ends. Germline V CDR1 and CDR2: SGHVS, FNYEAQ. The CDR3 DNA is TGTGCCAGCAGCGGGAGGGCCGGAAACACCATATATTTT. Its translation: CASSGRAGNTIYF.

Remarks on this clone: An end of the junction differs from the germline gene, which may be a read error. The chain uses TRBV5-1 and TRBJ2-7; tentatively, D is TRBD2 (5 bases). The CDR3 totals 14 residues. Germline CDR1 SGHRS, CDR2 YFSETQ. CDR3 protein: CASSLGASSDEQYF. The CDR3 nucleotides read TGCGCCAGCAGCTTGGGGGCTAGCTCCGACGAGCAGTACTTC.

The CDR3 coding sequence is TGTGCCTCCGACCGGGGGTACGGGGCCAACGTCCTGACTTTC. Encoded protein: CASDRGYGANVLTF. The chain is built from TRBV9 and TRBJ2-6, with a weak D call TRBD2 (6 bases). The CDR3 runs 14 residues. V dropped 10 bases and J dropped 4 bases, with 15 bases sitting between them. Germline lookup yields CDR1 SGDLS and CDR2 YYNGEE.